The next 15 T cell receptor beta chains were all read from a single sample in a study of OX40 agonist ivuxolimab in advanced cancers. Sequencing used immunoSEQ multiplex PCR; TCRdb keeps in-frame clones, though not all of them. The sample shows roughly 28,000 clones, 65% to 80% of them seen only once. The sample in question was CD4+ or CD8+ T cells sorted from blood, obtained in a trial of the OX40 agonist ivuxolimab. These TCRs come from an adult with an advanced solid tumor such as melanoma, head and neck, liver or kidney cancer.

V and J are TRBV27 and TRBJ2-7; D possibly matches TRBD1 or TRBD2 (5 bases each). V lost 3 bases and J lost 0, with 15 bases in between. The CDR3 has 16 amino acids. Germline V gives CDR1 MNHEY, CDR2 SMNVEV (reference sequence). The CDR3 protein is CASSLSLGETSYEQYF. CDR3 nucleotide sequence: TGTGCCAGCAGTTTGTCTCTGGGGGAAACCTCCTACGAGCAGTACTTC.

V usage is TRBV11-2 and J usage is TRBJ1-3, with D uncertain. CDR1 and CDR2 from the germline V gene are SGHAT and FQNNGV. V was clipped by 0 bases and J by 0 bases, with 12 bases between them. CDR3 length equals 17 residues. The CDR3, as DNA: TGTGCCAGCAGCTTAGATCCTGCCCTTCGCTCTGGAAACACCATATATTTT. Amino acid sequence: CASSLDPALRSGNTIYF.

This sequence joins TRBV4-1 and TRBJ2-1; tentative D call: TRBD2 (5 bases). Germline loops: CDR1 MGHRA, CDR2 YSYEKL. The CDR3 is 15 amino acids. Trimming took 2 bases from V and 0 from J, leaving 8 bases between them. As DNA, the CDR3 is TGCGCCAGCAGCCAAAGCGGTAGCTCCTACAATGAGCAGTTCTTC. The encoded protein is CASSQSGSSYNEQFF.

V and J are TRBV5-4 and TRBJ2-7; D gene ambiguous. V was trimmed by 1 base and J by 4 bases, leaving 15 bases between them. CDR1 is SGHNT and CDR2 is YYREEE in the germline V gene (reference sequence). The CDR3 is 15 amino acids. CDR3 coding DNA: TGTGCCAGCAGCTTGAGCTTAAATCATCATTACGAGCAGTACTTC. This codes for CASSLSLNHHYEQYF.

This clone has just a few counts. The V and J genes are TRBV5-6 and TRBJ1-1; no reliable D call. The CDR3 has 15 amino acids. Germline CDR1 and CDR2: SGHDT and YYEEEE. Trimming stripped 0 bases from V and 3 bases from J, with 12 bases between. Here the CDR3 reads CASSLEGRKDTEAFF. DNA for the CDR3: TGTGCCAGCAGCTTGGAGGGCAGGAAGGACACTGAAGCTTTCTTT.

Comments on this clone: A much larger clonotype is one base distant, so this may be a read error. This chain connects TRBV6-5 to TRBJ2-3; 8 positions match TRBD1. The length of the CDR3 is 13 residues. With V trimmed by 6 bases and J by 5 bases, 4 bases remained unmatched. Germline-derived CDR1 and CDR2 are MNHEY and SVGAGI. The DNA of the CDR3 is TGTGCCAGCAGGACAGGGGCGGGAGATACGCAGTATTTT. Protein product: CASRTGAGDTQYF.

CDR3 DNA: TGTGCCAGCAGTGCAGGGGAAGATCAGCCCCAGCATTTT. Translation gives CASSAGEDQPQHF. The chain carries TRBV2 and TRBJ1-5; weak D call: TRBD1 (6 bases). V lost 4 bases to trimming and J lost 5 bases, with 9 bases between them. Germline V CDR1 and CDR2: SNHLY, FYNNEI. The CDR3 has 13 residues.

This clone has more than one count but fewer than ten. V and J are TRBV9 and TRBJ1-1, with 7 bases that match TRBD1. Germline V lookup: CDR1 SGDLS, CDR2 YYNGEE. The CDR3 length is 16 residues. Trimming removed 3 bases from V and 5 bases from J; junction bases left unmatched: 13. Here the CDR3 reads CASSAGGGGAGTEAFF. The CDR3 DNA reads as TGTGCCAGCAGCGCAGGGGGAGGGGGCGCTGGGACTGAAGCTTTCTTT.

The chain joins TRBV6-5 to TRBJ1-1, with D perhaps matching TRBD1 (6 bases). The length of the CDR3 is 13 residues. The germline V gene has CDR1 MNHEY and CDR2 SVGAGI. The ends were cut back, 2 bases at V and 5 bases at J, with 9 bases in the middle. CDR3 DNA: TGTGCCAGCAGTTACGGGGGCGGGACTGAAGCTTTCTTT. This gives the protein CASSYGGGTEAFF.

Details on this clone: At one end the junction does not follow the germline gene, possibly because of a read error. The chain joins TRBV7-7 to TRBJ2-1, with a possible D match to TRBD2 (5 bases). The CDR3 is 15 residues long. Per germline, CDR1 SSHAT and CDR2 FNYEAQ (reference sequence). In DNA, the CDR3 is TGTGCTAGCAGCTTATTTTCCAGCGGAGACAATGAGCAGTTCTTC. It translates to CASSLFSSGDNEQFF.

The CDR3 DNA sequence: TGTGCCAGCAGCTTATGGACTAGCGGGGAACACAATGAGCAGTTCTTC. Residues: CASSLWTSGEHNEQFF. The chain is built from TRBV7-6 and TRBJ2-1; 12 bases fit TRBD2. V lost 2 bases to trimming and J lost 5 bases; unmatched junction nucleotides: 4. Looked up from germline, CDR1 is SGHVS and CDR2 is FNYEAQ. The CDR3 spans 16 residues. Drawing the rest from reference TRBV7-6 and TRBJ2-1, the complete variable domain is GAGVSQSPRYKVTKRGQDVALRCDPISGHVSLYWYRQALGQGPEFLTYFNYEAQQDKSGLPNDRFSAERPEGSISTLTIQRTEQRDSAMYRCASSLWTSGEHNEQFFGPGTRLTVL.

The chain employs TRBV7-8 and TRBJ2-5; 7 positions match TRBD2. This CDR3 has 16 amino acids. With 5 bases clipped from V and 5 bases from J, the junction kept 14 bases outside the gene matches. Germline CDR1 and CDR2: SGHVS and FQNEAQ. The CDR3 reads CASSGRTRQSMETQYF. The CDR3, as DNA: TGTGCCAGCAGCGGGCGGACTAGGCAATCAATGGAGACCCAGTACTTC.

This clone was recorded a few times. The rearrangement joins TRBV7-9 to TRBJ2-7, with D perhaps matching TRBD2 (6 bases). Between the trimmed V and J ends, which lost 5 bases and 7 bases, there was a span of 18 bases. The CDR3 totals 14 residues. In germline, CDR1 is SEHNR, CDR2 FQNEAQ (reference sequence). The CDR3 protein is CASSPPNVREEQYF. For the CDR3, the DNA is TGTGCCAGCAGCCCCCCGAACGTCCGGGAGGAGCAGTACTTC.

The sample holds a few counts of this clone. This sequence joins TRBV11-2 and TRBJ1-6; no clear D. Germline CDR1 and CDR2: SGHAT and FQNNGV. Trimming left V 6 bases short and J 6 bases short, with 6 bases between. The CDR3 has 12 residues. The DNA for the CDR3 is TGTGCCAGCAGGGTTTCTAATTCACCCCTCCACTTT. Protein product: CASRVSNSPLHF. The full variable domain, rest sourced from reference TRBV11-2 and TRBJ1-6, is EAGVAQSPRYKIIEKRQSVAFWCNPISGHATLYWYQQILGQGPKLLIQFQNNGVVDDSQLPKDRFSAERLKGVDSTLKIQPAKLEDSAVYLCASRVSNSPLHFGNGTRLTVT.

This chain connects TRBV9 to TRBJ2-1; 7 bases match TRBD2. This CDR3 has 17 amino acids. Germline-derived CDR1 and CDR2 are SGDLS and YYNGEE. Losses at the gene ends were 0 bases for V and 5 bases for J; bases not matched to a gene: 11. Written as DNA, the CDR3 is TGTGCCAGCAGCGTAGCTAATCTAAGCGGGAAAAACAATGAGCAGTTCTTC. Amino acids: CASSVANLSGKNNEQFF.